What follows is one T cell receptor (beta chain) and its context. This sample is part of a study of blood T cell repertoires in COVID-19. Study-wide background: There were acute and convalescent COVID-19 samples, and they came from the United States, Italy and Spain. Sample material is recorded as cDNA or gDNA derived from T cells, B-cell-depleted T cells, or PBMCs.

The CDR3 is made up of 15 amino acids. The ends were cut back, 3 bases at V and 1 base at J, with 10 bases in the middle. Germline V lookup: CDR1 KGHSH, CDR2 LQKENI. Seattle enrolled patients during active infection and tracked them longitudinally. Original analysis: It was from reference gene primer amplification that nucleated cell counts were estimated. Here immunoSEQ multiplex PCR was the method, and the copy in TCRdb shows in-frame clones only, minus some. The V and J calls and clone size are taken from that table; D and trimming were inferred from the DNA. The sample shows 300,000 to 400,000 clones, 87% of them seen only once.

Sample: peripheral blood. The source is a man aged 25-40 years with COVID-19, enrolled during active disease. This chain links TRBV18 with TRBJ2-4, with D tentatively TRBD2 (6 bases). The CDR3 is CASSPPGVAKNIQYF. The CDR3 region has the DNA TGTGCCAGCTCACCGCCGGGGGTTGCCAAAAACATTCAGTACTTC.